This TCR beta chain derives from a study of CD8 T cells in Susac syndrome. Reverse transcription used about 0.45 to 1 ug RNA and random hexamers. Coverage of TCR beta CDR3 amplification by immunoSEQ multiplex PCR extended to 54 Vbeta and 13 Jbeta. TCRdb re-derived calls from the immunoSEQ multiplex PCR reads in MiXCR, one entry per CDR3 protein. The sample consists of about 73,000 distinct CDR3 sequences, just under 95% of them appearing once. Sequencing targeted TCR beta in blood CD8+ and CD4+ T cells. The multiple sclerosis controls were treatment-naive patients affected by stable or active relapsing-remitting disease. TEMRA cells were FACS-enriched and CD8+ and CD4+ T cells negatively isolated. This CDR3 spans 15 amino acids. V lost 6 bases and J 7 bases, leaving 21 bases between the germline ends.

This clonotype was sampled from a human donor with multiple sclerosis. The rearrangement joins TRBV12-3 or TRBV12-4 to TRBJ1-2; D ambiguous. What was sequenced was CD8+ T cells from PBMCs. CDR3 amino acids: CASSPPSEATGGYTF. In DNA form, the CDR3 reads TGTGCCAGCAGCCCCCCATCGGAGGCGACGGGTGGCTACACCTTC.